The 18 T cell receptor beta chains below all came from one sample that was sequenced in a study of blood T cell repertoires in COVID-19. Measured with immunoSEQ multiplex PCR; TCRdb has only the in-frame clones, and not every one. The data show fewer than 350,000 clones, around 87% seen once. Input material: peripheral blood. These receptors came from a woman in her fifties or sixties who had recovered from COVID-19.

This chain uses TRBV19 with TRBJ1-6, with D tentatively TRBD1 (6 bases). V lost 5 bases and J lost 9, with 11 bases in between. Germline V gene sequence: CDR1 LNHDA, CDR2 SQIVND (reference sequence). The CDR3 is 13 residues long. DNA for the CDR3: TGTGCCAGTAGTGAGGACAGAATTTCACCCCTCCACTTT. It codes for CASSEDRISPLHF.

The chain has TRBV5-6 and TRBJ1-5; 9 bases fit TRBD1. The CDR3 is 14 amino acids. Germline trimming cut 4 bases from V and 4 bases from J; bases unmatched to any gene: 3. Looked up from germline, CDR1 is SGHDT and CDR2 is YYEEEE. The CDR3 region is CASSRGQGNQPQHF. The CDR3 DNA reads as TGTGCCAGCAGCCGGGGACAGGGAAATCAGCCCCAGCATTTT.

The table lists this clone with a few counts. The V call is TRBV11-1, the J call TRBJ2-7, with D possibly being TRBD1 (6 bases). Trimming took off 3 bases at V and 1 base at J, with 16 bases between the two ends. The CDR3 has 16 amino acids. Germline values: CDR1 SGHAT, CDR2 FQDESV (reference sequence). The CDR3 sequence: CASSFLNRDGSYEQYF. CDR3 sequence (DNA): TGTGCCAGCAGCTTTTTAAACAGGGACGGATCCTACGAGCAGTACTTC.

This chain joins TRBV4-1 and TRBJ1-2; no definite D call. This CDR3 has 14 residues. The V gene's germline CDR1 is MGHRA and CDR2 YSYEKL. The ends were cut back, 1 base at V and 2 bases at J, with 8 bases in the middle. CDR3 amino acids: CASSQGLSNYGYTF. The CDR3 bases are TGCGCCAGCAGCCAAGGACTTAGCAACTATGGCTACACCTTC.

This clone was seen more than once but under ten times. V gene TRBV7-8 combines with J gene TRBJ1-1, with D perhaps matching TRBD1 (6 bases). The germline V and J ends were trimmed by 3 bases and 1 base, with 12 bases remaining between them. The CDR3 spans 15 residues. The germline V gene has CDR1 SGHVS and CDR2 FQNEAQ. DNA of the CDR3: TGTGCCAGCAGCTTCGGGCAGGGGCAGAACACTGAAGCTTTCTTT. Residues: CASSFGQGQNTEAFF.

This clone was seen repeatedly, ten times or more. The rearrangement joins TRBV10-3 to TRBJ1-2; 9 bases agree with TRBD1. Germline V CDR1 and CDR2: ENHRY, SYGVKD. The CDR3 covers 13 residues. V lost 8 bases to trimming and J lost 3 bases; unmatched junction nucleotides: 4. The CDR3: CAIRTGEDYGYTF. CDR3 sequence (DNA): TGTGCCATCCGGACAGGGGAGGACTATGGCTACACCTTC.

The V gene is TRBV18, the J gene TRBJ1-2; 7 bases are shared with TRBD1. The V and J ends lost 3 bases and 8 bases, in that order; junction bases with no gene match: 6. The CDR3 sequence is 13 residues long. Germline lookup yields CDR1 KGHSH and CDR2 LQKENI. This CDR3 is CASSPDRAEGYTF. As DNA, the CDR3 is TGTGCCAGCTCACCTGACAGGGCGGAAGGCTACACCTTC.

The chain links TRBV5-1 to TRBJ2-3, with D uncertain. The germline V and J ends were trimmed by 4 bases and 2 bases, with 5 bases remaining between them. The CDR3 is 12 residues long. Germline values: CDR1 SGHRS, CDR2 YFSETQ. In DNA form, the CDR3 reads TGCGCCAGCAGCCTAAACACAGATACGCAGTATTTT. This translates into CASSLNTDTQYF.

As to this clone: A read error may produce the germline difference seen at one junction end. The J gene is TRBJ1-5, the V gene TRBV3-1 (or the pseudogene TRBV3-2), with D maybe TRBD1 (6 bases). CDR1 is LGHDT, CDR2 YNNKEL, per germline (reference sequence). This CDR3 comprises 14 residues. The CDR3 spells CASSQEQGYQPQHF. The CDR3 DNA sequence: TGTGCCAGCAGTCAAGAACAGGGATATCAGCCCCAGCATTTT.

The rearrangement uses TRBV28 and TRBJ1-1, with 7 positions matching TRBD1. CDR3 size: 15 residues. V gave up 5 bases and J gave up 7 bases; unmatched junction bases: 13. From germline, CDR1 is MDHEN and CDR2 SYDVKM. CDR3 DNA: TGTGCCAGCAGTACCCCTGACAGGGTAATGAGTGAAGCTTTCTTT. The encoded protein is CASSTPDRVMSEAFF.

This clone was seen more than once but under ten times. This chain connects TRBV5-1 to TRBJ2-7, with D perhaps TRBD2 (6 bases). Trimming took 6 bases from V and 5 from J, leaving 18 bases between them. CDR1 and CDR2 from the germline V gene are SGHRS and YFSETQ. The length of the CDR3 is 14 residues. This CDR3 is CASNPTAGSDEQYF. CDR3 sequence (DNA): TGCGCCAGCAACCCCACGGCGGGATCCGACGAGCAGTACTTC.

This chain links TRBV10-1 with TRBJ2-1; D might be TRBD2 (5 bases). Trimming removed 2 bases from V and 0 bases from J, with 8 bases in between. The CDR3 extends over 15 amino acids. Germline V lookup: CDR1 WNHNN, CDR2 SYGVQD (reference sequence). The CDR3 spells CASSETGVSYNEQFF. The CDR3 DNA reads as TGCGCCAGCAGTGAGACCGGGGTCTCCTACAATGAGCAGTTCTTC.

The chain is built from TRBV5-4 and TRBJ2-3; a possible D gene is TRBD1 (6 bases). Germline-derived CDR1 and CDR2 are SGHNT and YYREEE (reference sequence). V dropped 5 bases and J dropped 0 bases, with 13 bases sitting between them. The CDR3 runs 15 residues. The CDR3 reads CASRPPGVSTDTQYF. CDR3 sequence (DNA): TGTGCCAGCAGGCCCCCAGGGGTCAGCACAGATACGCAGTATTTT. The variable domain in full, with the rest retrieved from reference TRBV5-4 and TRBJ2-3, is ETGVTQSPTHLIKTRGQQVTLRCSSQSGHNTVSWYQQALGQGPQFIFQYYREEENGRGNFPPRFSGLQFPNYSSELNVNALELDDSALYLCASRPPGVSTDTQYFGPGTRLTVL.

The CDR3 sequence: CASRPSGGGYTF. The CDR3 DNA reads as TGTGCCAGCAGGCCGTCAGGGGGAGGCTACACCTTC. The chain carries TRBV27 and TRBJ1-2; 7 nucleotides match TRBD1. The trim removed 6 bases at V and 8 bases at J, leaving 6 bases unmatched. From germline, CDR1 is MNHEY and CDR2 SMNVEV (reference sequence). The CDR3 is 12 residues long.

This chain joins TRBV11-2 and TRBJ2-6, with D perhaps TRBD1 (6 bases). Germline V gene sequence: CDR1 SGHAT, CDR2 FQNNGV. The CDR3 contains 18 residues. V was trimmed by 5 bases and J by 0 bases, leaving 17 bases between them. Written as DNA, the CDR3 is TGTGCCAGCAGCACCCTCCGACAGGCTATCTCTGGGGCCAACGTCCTGACTTTC. This codes for CASSTLRQAISGANVLTF.

The chain is built from TRBV19 and TRBJ1-5; D not certain. Trimming shortened V by 3 bases and J by 6 bases, and 18 bases separated the two germline ends. The CDR3 runs to 16 residues. Germline V gene data show CDR1 as LNHDA and CDR2 as SQIVND (reference sequence). In nucleotides, the CDR3 is TGTGCCAGTAGTATTCTGCCGGACGGGGTAAGTCAGCCCCAGCATTTT. Its protein is CASSILPDGVSQPQHF.

This rearrangement joins TRBV28 to TRBJ2-1; maybe TRBD2 (7 bases). Germline V gives CDR1 MDHEN, CDR2 SYDVKM. Trimming cost V 5 bases and J 2 bases, with 22 bases left between them. There are 18 residues in the CDR3. CDR3: CASSKNRGARIAYNEQFF. The CDR3 DNA reads as TGTGCCAGCAGTAAGAACCGGGGGGCTCGAATCGCCTACAATGAGCAGTTCTTC.

The rearrangement joins TRBV15 to TRBJ2-3; D ambiguous. Between the trimmed V and J ends, which lost 1 base and 3 bases, there was a span of 8 bases. Germline lookup yields CDR1 LNHNV and CDR2 YYDKDF (reference sequence). CDR3 size: 14 residues. The CDR3 loop reads CATSRVSGTDTQYF. For the CDR3, the DNA is TGTGCCACCAGCAGAGTGTCAGGAACAGATACGCAGTATTTT. The whole variable domain, filled in from reference TRBV15 and TRBJ2-3, reads DAMVIQNPRYQVTQFGKPVTLSCSQTLNHNVMYWYQQKSSQAPKLLFHYYDKDFNNEADTPDNFQSRRPNTSFCFLDIRSPGLGDTAMYLCATSRVSGTDTQYFGPGTRLTVL.